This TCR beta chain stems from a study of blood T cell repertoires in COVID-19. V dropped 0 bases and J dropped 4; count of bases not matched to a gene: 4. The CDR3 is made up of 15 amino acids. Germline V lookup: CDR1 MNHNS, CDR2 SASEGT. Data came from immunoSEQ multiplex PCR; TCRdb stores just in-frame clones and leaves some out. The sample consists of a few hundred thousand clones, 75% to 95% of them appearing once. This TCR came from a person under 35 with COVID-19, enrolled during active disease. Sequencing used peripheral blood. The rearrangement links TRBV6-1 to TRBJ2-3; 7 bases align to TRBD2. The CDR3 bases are TGTGCCAGCAGTGAAGCGGGAGGGTCCCCAGATACGCAGTATTTT. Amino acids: CASSEAGGSPDTQYF.